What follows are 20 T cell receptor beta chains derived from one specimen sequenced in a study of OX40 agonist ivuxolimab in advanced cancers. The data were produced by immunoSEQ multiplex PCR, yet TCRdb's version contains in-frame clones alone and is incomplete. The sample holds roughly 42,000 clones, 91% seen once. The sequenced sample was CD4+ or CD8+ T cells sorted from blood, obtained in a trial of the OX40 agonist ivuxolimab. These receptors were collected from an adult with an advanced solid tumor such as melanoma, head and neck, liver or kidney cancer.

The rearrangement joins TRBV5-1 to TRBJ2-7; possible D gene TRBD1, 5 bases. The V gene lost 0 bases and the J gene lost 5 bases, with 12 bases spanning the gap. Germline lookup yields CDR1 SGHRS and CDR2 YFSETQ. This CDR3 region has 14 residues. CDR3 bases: TGCGCCAGCAGCTTGGCGTCAGGGTGGAACGAGCAGTACTTC. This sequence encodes CASSLASGWNEQYF. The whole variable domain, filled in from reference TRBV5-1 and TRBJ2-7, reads KAGVTQTPRYLIKTRGQQVTLSCSPISGHRSVSWYQQTPGQGLQFLFEYFSETQRNKGNFPGRFSGRQFSNSRSEMNVSTLELGDSALYLCASSLASGWNEQYFGPGTRLTVT.

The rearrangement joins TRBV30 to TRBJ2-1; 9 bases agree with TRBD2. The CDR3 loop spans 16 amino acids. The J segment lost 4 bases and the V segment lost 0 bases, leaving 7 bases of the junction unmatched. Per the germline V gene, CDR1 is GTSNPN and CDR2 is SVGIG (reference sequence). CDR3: CAWSVASGVQYNEQFF. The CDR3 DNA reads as TGTGCCTGGAGTGTAGCTAGCGGGGTGCAATACAATGAGCAGTTCTTC.

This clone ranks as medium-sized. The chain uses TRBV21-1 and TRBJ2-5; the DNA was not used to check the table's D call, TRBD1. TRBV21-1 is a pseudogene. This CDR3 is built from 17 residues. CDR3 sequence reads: CASSGRPEYTIQETQYF. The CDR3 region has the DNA TGTGCCAGCAGCGGGCGCCCAGAGTATACCATCCAAGAGACCCAGTACTTC.

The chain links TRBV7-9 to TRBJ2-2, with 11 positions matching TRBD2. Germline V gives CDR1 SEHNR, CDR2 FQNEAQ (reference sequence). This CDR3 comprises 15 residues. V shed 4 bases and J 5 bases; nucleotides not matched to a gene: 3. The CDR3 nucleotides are TGTGCCAGCAGCTCTACTAGCGGGAGTACCGGGGAGCTGTTTTTT. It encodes CASSSTSGSTGELFF.

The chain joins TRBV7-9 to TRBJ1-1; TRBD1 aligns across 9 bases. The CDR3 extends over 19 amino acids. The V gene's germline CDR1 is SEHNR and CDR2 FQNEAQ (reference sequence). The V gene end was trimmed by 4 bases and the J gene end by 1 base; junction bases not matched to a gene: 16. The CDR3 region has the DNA TGTGCCAGCAGCTCAGACCGGTCGGGACAGGGAATGGGGAACACTGAAGCTTTCTTT. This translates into CASSSDRSGQGMGNTEAFF.

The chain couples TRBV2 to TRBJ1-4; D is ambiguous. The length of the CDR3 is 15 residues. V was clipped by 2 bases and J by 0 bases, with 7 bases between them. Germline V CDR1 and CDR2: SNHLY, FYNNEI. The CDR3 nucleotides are TGTGCCAGCAGTGAATACGGGGCAACTAATGAAAAACTGTTTTTT. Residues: CASSEYGATNEKLFF.

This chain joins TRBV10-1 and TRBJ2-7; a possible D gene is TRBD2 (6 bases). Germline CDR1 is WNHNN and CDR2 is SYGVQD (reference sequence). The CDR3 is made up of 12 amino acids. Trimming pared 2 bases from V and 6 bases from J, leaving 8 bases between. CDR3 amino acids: CASSEGGSEQYF. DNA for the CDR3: TGCGCCAGCAGTGAGGGAGGGTCCGAGCAGTACTTC.

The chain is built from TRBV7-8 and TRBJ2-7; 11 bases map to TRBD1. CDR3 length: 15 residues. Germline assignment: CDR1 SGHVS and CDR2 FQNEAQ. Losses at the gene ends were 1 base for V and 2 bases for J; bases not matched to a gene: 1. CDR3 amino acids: CASSLGGQGAYEQYF. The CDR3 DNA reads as TGTGCCAGCAGCTTAGGGGGACAGGGGGCCTACGAGCAGTACTTC.

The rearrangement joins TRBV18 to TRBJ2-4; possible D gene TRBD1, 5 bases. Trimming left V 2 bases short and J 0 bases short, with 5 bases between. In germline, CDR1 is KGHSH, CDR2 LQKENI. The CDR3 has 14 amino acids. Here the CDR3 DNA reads TGTGCCAGCTCACCAAGGGGAGCCAAAAACATTCAGTACTTC. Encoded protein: CASSPRGAKNIQYF.

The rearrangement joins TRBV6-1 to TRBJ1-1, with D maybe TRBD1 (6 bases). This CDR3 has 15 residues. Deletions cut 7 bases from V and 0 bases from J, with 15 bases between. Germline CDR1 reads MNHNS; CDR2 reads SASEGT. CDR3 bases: TGTGCCAGCACGGTCTATAGGGGGTTGAACACTGAAGCTTTCTTT. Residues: CASTVYRGLNTEAFF.

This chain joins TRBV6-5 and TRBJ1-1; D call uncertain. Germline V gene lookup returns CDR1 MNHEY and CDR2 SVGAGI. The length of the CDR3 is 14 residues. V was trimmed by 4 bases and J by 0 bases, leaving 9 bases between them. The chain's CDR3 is CASSSTAMNTEAFF. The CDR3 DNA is TGTGCCAGCAGTTCCACAGCCATGAACACTGAAGCTTTCTTT.

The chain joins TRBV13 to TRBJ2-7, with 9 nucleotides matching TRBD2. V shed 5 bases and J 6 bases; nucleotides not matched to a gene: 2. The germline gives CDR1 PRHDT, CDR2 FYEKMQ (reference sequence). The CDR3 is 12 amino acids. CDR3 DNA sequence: TGTGCCAGCAGCGCGGGACTAGCCGAGCAGTACTTC. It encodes CASSAGLAEQYF.

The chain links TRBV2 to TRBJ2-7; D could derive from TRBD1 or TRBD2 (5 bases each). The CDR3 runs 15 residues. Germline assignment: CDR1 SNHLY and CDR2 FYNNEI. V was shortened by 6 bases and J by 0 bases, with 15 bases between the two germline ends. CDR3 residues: CASRPGRASSYEQYF. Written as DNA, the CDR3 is TGTGCCAGCAGACCGGGACGGGCGAGCTCCTACGAGCAGTACTTC.

The CDR3 protein is CAISEIPGAGMNTEAFF. The CDR3 DNA sequence: TGTGCCATCAGTGAGATTCCAGGGGCTGGAATGAACACTGAAGCTTTCTTT. V gene TRBV10-3 combines with J gene TRBJ1-1; D perhaps matches TRBD1 (6 bases). The CDR3 covers 17 residues. Looked up from germline, CDR1 is ENHRY and CDR2 is SYGVKD. V shed 2 bases and J shed 0 bases, with 16 bases lying between them.

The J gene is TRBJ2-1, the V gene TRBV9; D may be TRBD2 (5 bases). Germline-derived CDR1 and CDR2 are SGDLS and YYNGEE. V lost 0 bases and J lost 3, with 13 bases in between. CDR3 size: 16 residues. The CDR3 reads CASSVGGSVLYNEQFF. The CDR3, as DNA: TGTGCCAGCAGCGTAGGTGGTAGCGTTCTCTACAATGAGCAGTTCTTC.

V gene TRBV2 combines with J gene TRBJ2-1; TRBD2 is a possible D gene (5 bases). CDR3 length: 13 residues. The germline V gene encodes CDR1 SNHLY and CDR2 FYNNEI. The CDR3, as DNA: TGTGCAGACCCCAATAGAGGGAAGAATGAGCAGTTCTTC. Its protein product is CADPNRGKNEQFF.

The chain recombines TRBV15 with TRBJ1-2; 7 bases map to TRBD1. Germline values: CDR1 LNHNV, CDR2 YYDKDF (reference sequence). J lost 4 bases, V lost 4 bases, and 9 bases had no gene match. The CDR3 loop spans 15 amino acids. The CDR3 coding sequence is TGTGCCACCAGCACCCGACAGGGTCGCGGCTATGGCTACACCTTC. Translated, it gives CATSTRQGRGYGYTF.

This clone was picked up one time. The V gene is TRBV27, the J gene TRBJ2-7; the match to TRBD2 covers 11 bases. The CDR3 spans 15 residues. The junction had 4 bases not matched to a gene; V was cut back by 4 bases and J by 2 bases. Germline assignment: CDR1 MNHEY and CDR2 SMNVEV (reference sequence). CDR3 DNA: TGTGCCAGCAGTTCCAGTAGCGGGGGGGCCTACGAGCAGTACTTC. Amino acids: CASSSSSGGAYEQYF.

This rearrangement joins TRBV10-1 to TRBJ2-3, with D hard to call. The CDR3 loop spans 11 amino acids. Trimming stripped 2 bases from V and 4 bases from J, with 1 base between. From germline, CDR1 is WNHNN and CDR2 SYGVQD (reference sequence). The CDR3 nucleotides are TGCGCCAGCAGTGAGGCAGATACGCAGTATTTT. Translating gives CASSEADTQYF.

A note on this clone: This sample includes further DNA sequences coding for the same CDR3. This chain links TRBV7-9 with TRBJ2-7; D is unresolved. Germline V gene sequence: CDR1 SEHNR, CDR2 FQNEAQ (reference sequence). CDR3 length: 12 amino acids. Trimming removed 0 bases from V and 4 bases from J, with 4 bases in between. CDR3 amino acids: CASSLAPYEQYF. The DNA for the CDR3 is TGTGCCAGCAGCTTAGCGCCATACGAGCAGTACTTC.